One and the same sample provided the 5 T cell receptor beta chains below, sequenced in a study of shared clonotypes between healthy human individuals. CD45RO-negative, CCR7-selected cells formed the naive CD8 fraction, which excluded terminally differentiated effector memory CD45RA+ cells. The method was immunoSEQ multiplex PCR; TCRdb's version includes in-frame clones alone and lacks a portion of them. The sample has under 850,000 clones; 90% to 95% are singletons. Specimen: naive CD8+ T cells sorted from blood. These receptors were obtained from a man between 25 and 39 years old in good health.

This chain links TRBV5-1 with TRBJ2-7; the D gene could be TRBD1 or TRBD2 (5 bases each). This CDR3 contains 14 residues. V lost 4 bases to trimming and J lost 0 bases, with 11 bases between them. CDR1 is SGHRS and CDR2 is YFSETQ in the germline V gene. This chain's CDR3 is CASSPWGSSYEQYF. DNA for the CDR3: TGCGCCAGCAGCCCATGGGGGAGCTCCTACGAGCAGTACTTC.

The chain carries TRBV19 and TRBJ1-5; weak D call: TRBD1 (5 bases). Per the germline V gene, CDR1 is LNHDA and CDR2 is SQIVND (reference sequence). The CDR3 is 18 residues long. Trimming took off 4 bases at V and 0 bases at J, with 19 bases between the two ends. CDR3 residues: CASSKTPLGGYSNQPQHF. The DNA for the CDR3 is TGTGCCAGTAGTAAAACCCCCTTGGGGGGGTATAGCAATCAGCCCCAGCATTTT.

The J gene is TRBJ1-1, the V gene TRBV7-6, with 7 bases that match TRBD1. The CDR3 has 17 amino acids. With 4 bases clipped from V and 0 bases from J, the junction kept 11 bases outside the gene matches. The germline CDR1 and CDR2 sequences are SGHVS and FNYEAQ. CDR3 loop: CASSSDKQGIMNTEAFF. The CDR3 nucleotides are TGTGCCAGCAGCTCCGATAAACAGGGGATTATGAACACTGAAGCTTTCTTT.

The chain has TRBV27 and TRBJ1-1, with 10 positions matching TRBD1. The CDR3 has 18 residues. V dropped 3 bases and J dropped 0; count of bases not matched to a gene: 10. From germline, CDR1 is MNHEY and CDR2 SMNVEV (reference sequence). In DNA form, the CDR3 reads TGTGCCAGCAGTTTCCGAATGGGACAGGGGCCTTTGAACACTGAAGCTTTCTTT. Encoded protein: CASSFRMGQGPLNTEAFF.

The V call is TRBV7-3, the J call TRBJ2-1; 7 bases agree with TRBD2. The germline V gene encodes CDR1 SGHTA and CDR2 FQGTGA. V lost 3 bases to trimming and J lost 8 bases; unmatched junction nucleotides: 10. There are 15 residues in the CDR3. The CDR3 region is CASSFGLVPQDEQFF. The CDR3, as DNA: TGTGCCAGCAGCTTCGGACTAGTGCCTCAAGATGAGCAGTTCTTC.